The 26 T cell receptor beta chains reported below all come from one sample, sequenced in a study of cytomegalovirus exposure and HLA in healthy donors. Method: immunoSEQ multiplex PCR; TCRdb's copy keeps in-frame clones and lacks some. The sample contains 50,000 to 65,000 clones, around nine tenths of which appear only once. Specimen: PBMCs. The receptors stem from a woman aged 18-35 years in good health and CMV-seropositive.

The chain carries TRBV7-9 and TRBJ2-3; 7 bases fit TRBD2. The CDR3 length is 16 residues. V lost 5 bases and J lost 1; bases outside the gene matches: 9. Germline V CDR1 and CDR2: SEHNR, FQNEAQ (reference sequence). CDR3 sequence: CASSQSSGARTDTQYF. In DNA form, the CDR3 reads TGTGCCAGCAGCCAATCGAGCGGGGCCCGCACAGATACGCAGTATTTT. Supplemented by reference TRBV7-9 and TRBJ2-3, the full variable domain reads DTGVSQNPRHKITKRGQNVTFRCDPISEHNRLYWYRQTLGQGPEFLTYFQNEAQLEKSRLLSDRFSAERPKGSFSTLEIQRTEQGDSAMYLCASSQSSGARTDTQYFGPGTRLTVL.

The chain recombines TRBV6-5 with TRBJ1-4; no firm D call. This CDR3 is 14 amino acids long. Germline lookup yields CDR1 MNHEY and CDR2 SVGAGI. Trimming took 7 bases from V and 7 from J, leaving 16 bases between them. The CDR3 DNA reads TGTGCCAGCACCTTGACACCTAACTCTGAAAAACTGTTTTTT. It yields the protein CASTLTPNSEKLFF.

The J gene is TRBJ1-6, the V gene TRBV6-6; 8 bases align to TRBD1. This CDR3 comprises 14 residues. The J segment lost 11 bases and the V segment lost 5 bases, leaving 8 bases of the junction unmatched. CDR1 and CDR2 from the germline V gene are MNHNY and SVGAGI (reference sequence). CDR3 loop: CASSETGALTPLHF. CDR3 coding DNA: TGTGCCAGCAGTGAGACAGGGGCTCTTACACCCCTCCACTTT.

The V gene is TRBV28, the J gene TRBJ2-3, with a tentative D call TRBD1 (6 bases). The germline V gene encodes CDR1 MDHEN and CDR2 SYDVKM. V lost 6 bases and J lost 4, with 20 bases in between. There are 16 residues in the CDR3. Here the CDR3 DNA reads TGTGCCAGCAGCCCTGGGGGACACCCAGGGTCAGATACGCAGTATTTT. Amino acids: CASSPGGHPGSDTQYF.

This rearrangement joins TRBV29-1 to TRBJ2-7; TRBD1 matches 9 bases. V shed 4 bases and J 4 bases; nucleotides not matched to a gene: 5. The CDR3 covers 13 residues. Germline values: CDR1 SQVTM, CDR2 ANQGSEA. Here the CDR3 reads CSVVIGQGYEQYF. The CDR3, as DNA: TGCAGCGTTGTAATTGGACAGGGGTACGAGCAGTACTTC.

The chain uses TRBV7-2 and TRBJ2-1; TRBD2 matches at 7 bases. The germline CDR1 and CDR2 sequences are SGHTA and FQGNSA. The V and J ends lost 8 bases and 8 bases, in that order; junction bases with no gene match: 15. This CDR3 spans 15 amino acids. CDR3 protein: CASRGGEGLMHEQFF. The CDR3 DNA sequence: TGTGCCAGCCGGGGCGGGGAGGGTTTGATGCATGAGCAGTTCTTC.

CDR3 sequence reads: CASSVSHGQYNEQFF. In DNA form, the CDR3 reads TGTGCCAGCAGTGTCTCTCACGGACAGTACAATGAGCAGTTCTTC. This chain connects TRBV7-2 to TRBJ2-1; possible D gene TRBD1, 6 bases. The CDR3 has 15 amino acids. Germline values: CDR1 SGHTA, CDR2 FQGNSA. The ends were cut back, 6 bases at V and 4 bases at J, with 16 bases in the middle.

This rearrangement joins TRBV7-2 to TRBJ1-5; D gene unclear. This CDR3 is 15 amino acids long. Trimming left V 2 bases short and J 6 bases short, with 14 bases between. CDR1 and CDR2 from the germline V gene are SGHTA and FQGNSA. CDR3 nucleotides: TGTGCCAGCAGCTTATTAGTAACGGGTGGTCAGCCCCAGCATTTT. This gives the protein CASSLLVTGGQPQHF. Using reference TRBV7-2 and TRBJ1-5 for the parts outside the CDR3, the full variable domain is GAGVSQSPSNKVTEKGKDVELRCDPISGHTALYWYRQSLGQGLEFLIYFQGNSAPDKSGLPSDRFSAERTGGSVSTLTIQRTQQEDSAVYLCASSLLVTGGQPQHFGDGTRLSIL.

The rearrangement links TRBV29-1 to TRBJ1-2; 12 nucleotides align to TRBD1. The CDR3 spans 17 residues. In germline, CDR1 is SQVTM, CDR2 ANQGSEA. The V segment lost 6 bases and the J segment 4 bases; nucleotides outside the gene matches: 15. The CDR3 sequence is CSVGQGATYGLSYGYTF. Here the CDR3 DNA reads TGCAGCGTGGGACAGGGGGCGACCTACGGACTATCCTATGGCTACACCTTC.

V gene TRBV6-5 combines with J gene TRBJ2-1, with TRBD2 matching 8 bases. V shed 10 bases, J shed 7 bases, and the junction held 15 bases outside the gene matches. Germline V gives CDR1 MNHEY, CDR2 SVGAGI. The CDR3 is 15 amino acids. The CDR3 spells CATSPFTGGSNEQFF. In nucleotides, the CDR3 is TGTGCCACCTCTCCTTTTACGGGGGGGTCGAATGAGCAGTTCTTC.

J is TRBJ2-7 and V is TRBV5-1; D may be TRBD1 (6 bases). The V gene's germline CDR1 is SGHRS and CDR2 YFSETQ. The CDR3 is 15 residues long. V shed 0 bases and J shed 0 bases, with 10 bases lying between them. The CDR3 here is CASSLDRAGSYEQYF. Written as DNA, the CDR3 is TGCGCCAGCAGCTTGGACAGGGCCGGCTCCTACGAGCAGTACTTC.

The chain combines TRBV6-5 with TRBJ1-2, with 7 bases matching TRBD1. Germline V gene lookup returns CDR1 MNHEY and CDR2 SVGAGI. V trimming: 6 bases; J trimming: 8 bases; junction bases outside the gene matches: 15. There are 15 residues in the CDR3. The CDR3, as DNA: TGTGCCAGCAGACCACCGACAGGGCCCTCGGGAGGCTACACCTTC. It translates to CASRPPTGPSGGYTF.

V usage is TRBV11-2 and J usage is TRBJ2-2; D may be TRBD2 (6 bases). Per germline, CDR1 SGHAT and CDR2 FQNNGV. Trimming left V 0 bases short and J 2 bases short, with 10 bases between. The CDR3 extends over 16 amino acids. CDR3 region: CASSLDGGFNTGELFF. CDR3 DNA: TGTGCCAGCAGCTTAGACGGGGGATTCAACACCGGGGAGCTGTTTTTT.

This sequence joins TRBV15 and TRBJ2-3; 9 nucleotides match TRBD2. CDR3 size: 17 residues. Germline V gene data show CDR1 as LNHNV and CDR2 as YYDKDF (reference sequence). The junction had 6 bases not matched to a gene; V was cut back by 1 base and J by 1 base. This CDR3 reads CATSRGASGIGTDTQYF. Here the CDR3 DNA reads TGTGCCACCAGCAGAGGGGCTAGCGGGATAGGCACAGATACGCAGTATTTT.

The V and J genes are TRBV28 and TRBJ1-1; 10 nucleotides align to TRBD1. Germline V lookup: CDR1 MDHEN, CDR2 SYDVKM. The CDR3 has 14 residues. The V segment lost 3 bases and the J segment 7 bases; nucleotides outside the gene matches: 5. CDR3 sequence (DNA): TGTGCCAGCAGTTTGGGGACAGGGGATTTTGAAGCTTTCTTT. Protein: CASSLGTGDFEAFF.

This clone was detected once. The chain is built from TRBV5-4 and TRBJ1-6, with TRBD1 matching 7 bases. CDR1 and CDR2 from the germline V gene are SGHNT and YYREEE (reference sequence). The CDR3 is 15 residues long. V was pared by 6 bases and J by 7 bases, with 10 bases of the junction left unmatched. The DNA for the CDR3 is TGTGCCAGCACCTTTGGGACAGTTGGAAATTCACCCCTCCACTTT. Translated, it gives CASTFGTVGNSPLHF.

This clone is a singleton in its sample. The chain links TRBV6-6 to TRBJ2-5; the D is unclear. V shed 1 base and J shed 5 bases, with 5 bases lying between them. The length of the CDR3 is 12 residues. Germline-derived CDR1 and CDR2 are MNHNY and SVGAGI (reference sequence). CDR3 in amino acids: CASSYYAETQYF. In DNA, the CDR3 is TGTGCCAGCAGTTACTACGCGGAGACCCAGTACTTC.

The V and J genes are TRBV18 and TRBJ2-7; D unresolved. This CDR3 has 14 amino acids. The V gene lost 5 bases and the J gene lost 1 base, with 12 bases spanning the gap. Per the germline V gene, CDR1 is KGHSH and CDR2 is LQKENI. CDR3: CASSSAMASYEQYF. CDR3 nucleotide sequence: TGTGCCAGCTCATCAGCGATGGCTTCCTACGAGCAGTACTTC.

The chain has TRBV2 and TRBJ1-5; 7 bases are shared with TRBD1. J was trimmed by 0 bases and V by 6 bases; bases with no gene match: 8. CDR3 length: 16 amino acids. Germline V gives CDR1 SNHLY, CDR2 FYNNEI. CDR3 sequence (DNA): TGTGCCAGCAGAGAGACAGGGATTTATAGCAATCAGCCCCAGCATTTT. Protein: CASRETGIYSNQPQHF.

The gene calls are TRBV11-1 and TRBJ2-3, with 8 positions matching TRBD2. The CDR3 extends over 15 amino acids. Per the germline V gene, CDR1 is SGHAT and CDR2 is FQDESV (reference sequence). J was trimmed by 4 bases and V by 1 base; bases with no gene match: 4. The CDR3 protein is CASSLVGGASDTQYF. CDR3 in DNA: TGTGCCAGCAGCTTAGTCGGGGGGGCGTCAGATACGCAGTATTTT.

The chain uses TRBV27 and TRBJ1-2; 10 nucleotides line up with TRBD1. This CDR3 has 17 residues. The junction had 13 bases not matched to a gene; V was cut back by 5 bases and J by 4 bases. Germline CDR1 and CDR2: MNHEY and SMNVEV (reference sequence). Here the CDR3 DNA reads TGTGCCAGCAGTCTAAGACCGCTGGACAGGGGGTTCTATGGCTACACCTTC. Encoded protein: CASSLRPLDRGFYGYTF.

The chain uses TRBV28 and TRBJ2-5; tentative D call: TRBD1 (5 bases). Looked up from germline, CDR1 is MDHEN and CDR2 is SYDVKM. Trimming took off 1 base at V and 1 base at J, with 10 bases between the two ends. The CDR3 totals 15 residues. CDR3 in amino acids: CASSLSGSAQETQYF. Written as DNA, the CDR3 is TGTGCCAGCAGTTTATCAGGGTCGGCCCAAGAGACCCAGTACTTC. Full variable domain (rest looked up from reference TRBV28 and TRBJ2-5): DVKVTQSSRYLVKRTGEKVFLECVQDMDHENMFWYRQDPGLGLRLIYFSYDVKMKEKGDIPEGYSVSREKKERFSLILESASTNQTSMYLCASSLSGSAQETQYFGPGTRLLVL.

Here the CDR3 reads CASTPGSSYNSPLHF. For the CDR3, the DNA is TGCGCCAGCACCCCAGGGTCCTCCTATAATTCACCCCTCCACTTT. The chain combines TRBV5-1 with TRBJ1-6, with D maybe TRBD1 (5 bases). CDR1 and CDR2 from the germline V gene are SGHRS and YFSETQ. The CDR3 sequence is 15 residues long. Trimming pared 6 bases from V and 0 bases from J, leaving 10 bases between.

This rearrangement joins TRBV7-6 to TRBJ2-3; 14 bases fit TRBD2. This CDR3 region has 17 residues. Germline V gene data show CDR1 as SGHVS and CDR2 as FNYEAQ. V shed 7 bases, J shed 6 bases, and the junction held 12 bases outside the gene matches. The CDR3 DNA reads TGTGCCAGCACCACGACTAGCGGGGGGGCATTCGCCGATACGCAGTATTTT. Translation gives CASTTTSGGAFADTQYF.

The V and J genes are TRBV6-5 and TRBJ2-5, with a tentative D call TRBD1 (6 bases). This CDR3 region has 15 residues. Per germline, CDR1 MNHEY and CDR2 SVGAGI. The germline V and J ends were trimmed by 7 bases and 5 bases, with 20 bases remaining between them. The DNA for the CDR3 is TGTGCCAGCACCCGGACAGTTGGCGGGTGGGAGACCCAGTACTTC. This translates into CASTRTVGGWETQYF.

The rearrangement uses TRBV14 and TRBJ1-2; D uncertain. The CDR3 sequence is 13 residues long. V was trimmed by 4 bases and J by 8 bases, leaving 14 bases between them. CDR1 is SGHDN and CDR2 is FVKESK in the germline V gene. The CDR3 reads CASSRMDFGGYTF. The CDR3 DNA follows: TGTGCCAGCAGCCGGATGGACTTTGGCGGCTACACCTTC.